This is a list of T cell receptor beta chains from one sample in a study of T cells in Graves' hyperthyroidism and ophthalmopathy. TCRdb recomputed calls from the multiplex PCR reads with MiXCR, one row per CDR3 protein. This sample carries 500,000 or so distinct CDR3 sequences, roughly 18% of them seen once, and the ten largest clones take 15% to 20%. The sample was blood. The source of these receptors is a woman aged 18-35 years with Graves' ophthalmopathy. Each CDR3 is given with its conserved first and last residue. D genes are given only for firm matches. The size of a clone is reported for some rows only, either as once, few or many, or as a class for expanded clones.

.	TRBV28	many	TRBJ2-7	CASMGGYSYEQYF	TGTGCCAGCATGGGGGGTTACTCCTACGAGCAGTACTTC
.	TRBV29-1	few	TRBJ1-1	CSVESGAPEAFF	TGCAGCGTTGAATCGGGGGCCCCTGAAGCTTTCTTT
.	TRBV28	.	TRBJ1-4	CASSSWGDNEKLFF	TGTGCCAGCAGTTCCTGGGGGGATAATGAAAAACTGTTTTTT
TRBD2	TRBV20-1	many	TRBJ2-3	CSAGDISGMGADTQYF	TGCAGTGCGGGAGACATTAGCGGGATGGGCGCAGATACGCAGTATTTT
.	TRBV4-1	.	TRBJ1-6	CASSQPRVNNSPLHF	TGCGCCAGCAGCCAACCCAGGGTGAATAATTCACCCCTCCACTTT
TRBD2	TRBV27	.	TRBJ2-3	CASSLLPGLAGEITDTQYF	TGTGCCAGCAGTTTGCTTCCGGGACTAGCGGGGGAAATCACAGATACGCAGTATTTT
.	TRBV28	.	TRBJ1-5	CASSEISGQPQHF	TGTGCCAGCAGTGAGATCTCTGGCCAGCCCCAGCATTTT
.	TRBV2	few	TRBJ2-2	CASLGGFTGELFF	TGTGCCAGCCTGGGGGGATTCACCGGGGAGCTGTTTTTT
TRBD2	TRBV5-5	many	TRBJ2-1	CATGLALDNEQFF	TGTGCCACCGGACTAGCGTTGGACAATGAGCAGTTCTTC
TRBD2	TRBV28	many	TRBJ2-5	CASSLTGGGKETQYF	TGTGCCAGCAGCTTGACGGGGGGGGGCAAAGAGACCCAGTACTTC
TRBD1	TRBV29-1	many	TRBJ2-3	CSVATGGWADTQYF	TGCAGCGTTGCCACAGGGGGCTGGGCAGATACGCAGTATTTT
.	TRBV28	few	TRBJ2-2	CASRIQGGTGELFF	TGTGCCAGCAGAATCCAGGGAGGCACCGGGGAGCTGTTTTTT
.	TRBV18	many	TRBJ2-1	CASSTTSGVPPNEQFF	TGTGCCAGCTCGACCACCTCAGGAGTCCCTCCCAATGAGCAGTTCTTC
.	TRBV6-1	few	TRBJ1-2	CASMIGQGYTF	TGTGCCAGCATGATCGGACAAGGGTACACCTTC
.	TRBV19	.	TRBJ1-1	CASRPHRDSDTEAFF	TGTGCCAGTAGGCCCCACAGGGACTCAGACACTGAAGCTTTCTTT
.	TRBV6-5	.	TRBJ2-7	CASSYSIGSSIKDEQYF	TGTGCCAGCAGTTACTCGATCGGGAGTTCTATTAAAGACGAGCAGTACTTC
.	TRBV6-2/TRBV6-3	few	TRBJ1-2	CASNRNRDGYGYTF	TGTGCCAGCAATCGTAACCGGGACGGCTATGGCTACACCTTC
TRBD2	TRBV11-1	.	TRBJ2-1	CASSQPEGTSGRPENYHNEQFF	TGTGCCAGCAGCCAACCCGAAGGGACTAGCGGGAGGCCCGAAAATTATCACAATGAGCAGTTCTTC
.	TRBV27	many	TRBJ2-3	CASSFSRARTDTQYF	TGTGCCAGCAGTTTTTCGAGGGCCCGCACAGATACGCAGTATTTT
.	TRBV7-8	many	TRBJ1-2	CASSLDAEIYGYTF	TGTGCCAGCAGCTTAGACGCAGAAATTTATGGCTACACCTTC
.	TRBV29-1	.	TRBJ2-2	CSVEGATNTGELFF	TGCAGCGTTGAGGGGGCTACGAACACCGGGGAGCTGTTTTTT
.	TRBV28	many	TRBJ2-7	CASSSPQRGYYEQYF	TGTGCCAGCAGTTCCCCTCAACGAGGATACTACGAGCAGTACTTC
.	TRBV27	.	TRBJ1-5	CASNLRSNQPQHF	TGTGCCAGCAATTTACGCAGCAATCAGCCCCAGCATTTT
TRBD1	TRBV9	.	TRBJ1-2	CASSAGQGPYYGYTF	TGTGCCAGCAGCGCAGGACAGGGGCCTTACTATGGCTACACCTTC
TRBD2	TRBV4-3	few	TRBJ2-7	CASSHRRGGPNEQYF	TGCGCCAGCAGCCACCGCCGGGGAGGGCCGAACGAGCAGTACTTC